These 13 T cell receptor beta chains share one sample of origin, sequenced in a study of cytomegalovirus exposure and HLA in healthy donors (dated by TCRdb to about 2017). Library generation was performed with the immunoSEQ multiplex PCR assay. The immuneACCESS repertoire file appears here via TCRdb, limited to in-frame rearrangements. These files lack a portion of the clones; in checked studies, under half of the deficit traces to unresolved V genes, and the cause of the others is not known. A total of fewer than 200,000 clones appear in this sample, roughly nine tenths of them only once. Under 7% of the sample is in the top ten clones. The specimen sequenced was PBMCs. All receptors come from a woman in her twenties or thirties in good health and CMV-seronegative.

J is TRBJ1-1 and V is TRBV13; 9 bases are shared with TRBD1. V was pared by 3 bases and J by 6 bases, with 11 bases of the junction left unmatched. Germline values: CDR1 PRHDT, CDR2 FYEKMQ (reference sequence). The CDR3 length is 16 residues. Here the CDR3 reads CASSLRAGTGRAEAFF. DNA of the CDR3: TGTGCCAGCAGCTTGAGAGCCGGGACAGGGAGGGCTGAAGCTTTCTTT.

This clone was seen once. This sequence joins TRBV4-3 and TRBJ2-2; D remains unclear. V was shortened by 0 bases and J by 3 bases, with 8 bases between the two germline ends. Germline CDR1 is LGHNA and CDR2 is YSLEER. The CDR3 is made up of 15 amino acids. CDR3 DNA: TGCGCCAGCAGCCAAGAGGGTATAGACACCGGGGAGCTGTTTTTT. This codes for CASSQEGIDTGELFF.

The rearrangement joins TRBV2 to TRBJ2-7; D perhaps matches TRBD2 (6 bases). The germline CDR1 and CDR2 sequences are SNHLY and FYNNEI. This CDR3 spans 15 amino acids. The ends were cut back, 6 bases at V and 1 base at J, with 16 bases in the middle. The CDR3 loop is CASSHRDSLSYEQYF. The CDR3 DNA reads TGTGCCAGCAGCCACCGGGACTCCCTTTCCTACGAGCAGTACTTC.

The V and J genes are TRBV7-6 and TRBJ2-5; TRBD2 aligns across 8 bases. Germline loops: CDR1 SGHVS, CDR2 FNYEAQ. This CDR3 is built from 16 residues. V gave up 5 bases and J gave up 5 bases; unmatched junction bases: 13. CDR3 loop: CASSPTGAGGKETQYF. The CDR3 DNA reads TGTGCCAGCAGCCCAACCGGGGCGGGGGGTAAGGAGACCCAGTACTTC. Together with reference TRBV7-6 and TRBJ2-5, the CDR3 gives the full variable domain: GAGVSQSPRYKVTKRGQDVALRCDPISGHVSLYWYRQALGQGPEFLTYFNYEAQQDKSGLPNDRFSAERPEGSISTLTIQRTEQRDSAMYRCASSPTGAGGKETQYFGPGTRLLVL.

This chain links TRBV6-5 with TRBJ1-4, with TRBD1 matching 8 bases. The CDR3 spans 15 residues. Germline V gives CDR1 MNHEY, CDR2 SVGAGI. With V trimmed by 2 bases and J by 8 bases, 7 bases remained unmatched. As DNA, the CDR3 is TGTGCCAGCAGTTACACGCAGGGGGCGCAGGAAAAACTGTTTTTT. Its protein is CASSYTQGAQEKLFF.

In this sample, this clone turned up once. The chain recombines TRBV30 with TRBJ1-1; 8 nucleotides agree with TRBD1. V was clipped by 5 bases and J by 4 bases; unmatched bases: 6. The CDR3 extends over 13 amino acids. The germline V gene encodes CDR1 GTSNPN and CDR2 SVGIG (reference sequence). The CDR3 region is CAWETGVRTEAFF. The CDR3 region has the DNA TGTGCCTGGGAGACAGGGGTTCGCACTGAAGCTTTCTTT.

This clone was counted between two and nine times. The chain joins TRBV2 to TRBJ1-1; unclear D gene. The CDR3 totals 13 residues. Germline lookup yields CDR1 SNHLY and CDR2 FYNNEI. Trimming took 5 bases from V and 6 from J, leaving 13 bases between them. This chain's CDR3 is CASSYGSGSEAFF. CDR3 coding DNA: TGTGCCAGCAGTTATGGTTCGGGTTCTGAAGCTTTCTTT.

The chain carries TRBV9 and TRBJ2-1, with 7 bases lining up with TRBD2. This CDR3 spans 15 amino acids. The germline gives CDR1 SGDLS, CDR2 YYNGEE. After removal of 4 bases from V and 2 bases from J, the junction contained 6 bases not matched to a gene. The CDR3 is CASSSRLATYNEQFF. For the CDR3, the DNA is TGTGCCAGCAGCTCTAGACTAGCCACCTACAATGAGCAGTTCTTC.

The chain employs TRBV5-4 and TRBJ2-7; 7 bases agree with TRBD1. This CDR3 is built from 15 residues. Germline V gene data show CDR1 as SGHNT and CDR2 as YYREEE (reference sequence). Trimming took 3 bases from V and 2 from J; bases not matched to a gene: 8. This CDR3 reads CASSSGQVGAYEQYF. The CDR3 DNA follows: TGTGCCAGCAGCTCAGGACAGGTTGGAGCCTACGAGCAGTACTTC.

This clone has a single count. This chain links TRBV13 with TRBJ2-1, with TRBD2 matching over 8 bases. The CDR3 has 13 residues. After removal of 9 bases from V and 1 base from J, the junction contained 2 bases not matched to a gene. Germline CDR1 PRHDT, CDR2 FYEKMQ (reference sequence). The CDR3 DNA sequence: TGTGCCAGTGAGCGGGGGTCCTACAATGAGCAGTTCTTC. Amino acids: CASERGSYNEQFF. Full variable domain (missing parts from reference TRBV13 and TRBJ2-1): AAGVIQSPRHLIKEKRETATLKCYPIPRHDTVYWYQQGPGQDPQFLISFYEKMQSDKGSIPDRFSAQQFSDYHSELNMSSLELGDSALYFCASERGSYNEQFFGPGTRLTVL.

The chain carries TRBV7-8 and TRBJ2-7; D is uncertain. The V and J ends lost 2 bases and 1 base respectively, with 9 bases between them. The CDR3 spans 14 residues. Germline V gives CDR1 SGHVS, CDR2 FQNEAQ. The CDR3 reads CASSLRTESYEQYF. The CDR3 region has the DNA TGTGCCAGCAGCTTACGTACAGAATCCTACGAGCAGTACTTC.

The chain couples TRBV6-5 to TRBJ2-5; 11 positions match TRBD1. V dropped 4 bases and J dropped 2; count of bases not matched to a gene: 6. The CDR3 is 16 residues long. Germline V gene sequence: CDR1 MNHEY, CDR2 SVGAGI. CDR3 amino acids: CASSFLRDRGQETQYF. The CDR3 coding sequence is TGTGCCAGCAGTTTTTTACGGGACAGGGGGCAAGAGACCCAGTACTTC.

The chain joins TRBV4-2 to TRBJ1-1, with a tentative D call TRBD1 (5 bases). Per the germline V gene, CDR1 is LGHNA and CDR2 is YNFKEQ. The CDR3 has 15 amino acids. Trimming took off 0 bases at V and 1 base at J, with 9 bases between the two ends. The CDR3 nucleotides are TGTGCCAGCAGCCAAGATCCAGGACAGAACACTGAAGCTTTCTTT. This codes for CASSQDPGQNTEAFF.